These 20 T cell receptor beta chains were all obtained from the same sample, sequenced in a study of T cell responses to AZD1222 COVID-19 vaccine. The table came from immunoSEQ multiplex PCR; TCRdb's copy has only in-frame clones and leaves some out. Of 130,000 to 150,000 clones in the sample, 70% to 90% were seen once. Sequenced material: peripheral blood, taken on day 0 of AZD1222 vaccination. All receptors derive from an adult in good health.

The chain is built from TRBV15 and TRBJ1-4, with D tentatively TRBD1 (5 bases). This CDR3 comprises 14 residues. The germline gives CDR1 LNHNV, CDR2 YYDKDF (reference sequence). V lost 5 bases to trimming and J lost 4 bases, with 11 bases between them. The CDR3 spells CATSRGDLNEKLFF. CDR3 bases: TGTGCCACCAGCCGCGGGGACCTTAATGAAAAACTGTTTTTT.

The gene calls are TRBV6-5 and TRBJ1-1; D remains ambiguous. Per the germline V gene, CDR1 is MNHEY and CDR2 is SVGAGI. Trimming removed 6 bases at V and 3 bases at J, with 14 bases between. This CDR3 has 14 amino acids. The CDR3 nucleotides read TGTGCCAGCAGAGCCTGGGTCTTGGACACTGAAGCTTTCTTT. Amino acid sequence: CASRAWVLDTEAFF.

The rearrangement uses TRBV15 and TRBJ1-2; D call uncertain. CDR1 is LNHNV and CDR2 is YYDKDF in the germline V gene (reference sequence). This CDR3 comprises 14 residues. Trimming took off 0 bases at V and 4 bases at J, with 9 bases between the two ends. DNA for the CDR3: TGTGCCACCAGCAGAGAGGCCGGCTTCTATGGCTACACCTTC. Translating it yields CATSREAGFYGYTF.

The chain carries TRBV27 and TRBJ1-2, with D possibly TRBD1 on 5 matching bases. Germline CDR1 is MNHEY and CDR2 is SMNVEV (reference sequence). Trimming left V 5 bases short and J 6 bases short, with 10 bases between. This CDR3 is 12 amino acids long. The DNA for the CDR3 is TGTGCCAGCAGTGCCTGGGGGGATGGCTACACCTTC. Encoded protein: CASSAWGDGYTF.

The V and J genes are TRBV7-8 and TRBJ2-4; the D gene could be TRBD1 or TRBD2 (5 bases each). The V end was cut by 0 bases, the J end by 0 bases, with 9 bases between. The CDR3 spans 16 residues. The germline V gene has CDR1 SGHVS and CDR2 FQNEAQ. The CDR3 sequence is CASSLAGAVAKNIQYF. The CDR3 DNA reads TGTGCCAGCAGCTTAGCCGGGGCCGTAGCCAAAAACATTCAGTACTTC.

The chain combines TRBV12-3 or TRBV12-4 with TRBJ1-5; perhaps TRBD1 as D (5 bases). V gave up 6 bases and J gave up 3 bases, with 9 bases separating them. The CDR3 totals 13 residues. CDR3 DNA: TGTGCCAGCAGCCCGGGGACCAATCAGCCCCAGCATTTT. Translation: CASSPGTNQPQHF.

This chain joins TRBV27 and TRBJ2-3; D is ambiguous. Germline CDR1 MNHEY, CDR2 SMNVEV (reference sequence). Trimming stripped 0 bases from V and 6 bases from J, with 16 bases between. This CDR3 contains 16 residues. In nucleotides, the CDR3 is TGTGCCAGCAGTTTATCACCCTTTGACGTCGAGGATACGCAGTATTTT. This codes for CASSLSPFDVEDTQYF.

This clone was seen just once. This rearrangement joins TRBV4-3 to TRBJ1-1; D gene unclear. Germline V CDR1 and CDR2: LGHNA, YSLEER. The CDR3 extends over 15 amino acids. V dropped 1 base and J dropped 0 bases, with 9 bases sitting between them. The chain's CDR3 is CASSQVLAVNTEAFF. CDR3 bases: TGCGCCAGCAGCCAAGTTTTAGCAGTGAACACTGAAGCTTTCTTT.

The V and J genes are TRBV11-2 and TRBJ2-2; 9 positions agree with TRBD1. Germline lookup yields CDR1 SGHAT and CDR2 FQNNGV. There are 16 residues in the CDR3. Trimming cost V 5 bases and J 2 bases; bases outside gene matches: 6. CDR3 bases: TGTGCCAGCAGCGGGAGACAGGGGGGTAACACCGGGGAGCTGTTTTTT. Amino acid sequence: CASSGRQGGNTGELFF.

In this sample, this clone turned up once. The V and J genes are TRBV10-3 and TRBJ1-5; D not certain. The CDR3 is 14 amino acids. V gave up 3 bases and J gave up 1 base, with 7 bases separating them. Germline CDR1 ENHRY, CDR2 SYGVKD. CDR3 nucleotide sequence: TGTGCCATCAGTGAACGGGGAAGCAATCAGCCCCAGCATTTT. Amino acid sequence: CAISERGSNQPQHF.

The rearrangement uses TRBV7-3 and TRBJ2-2; 7 bases align to TRBD2. This CDR3 region has 14 residues. Germline CDR1 and CDR2: SGHTA and FQGTGA. J lost 4 bases, V lost 5 bases, and 4 bases had no gene match. Here the CDR3 DNA reads TGTGCCAGCAGCACCGCGGGGGTCACCGGGGAGCTGTTTTTT. It specifies CASSTAGVTGELFF.

This sequence joins TRBV2 and TRBJ1-4; 8 bases map to TRBD1. From germline, CDR1 is SNHLY and CDR2 FYNNEI. J lost 7 bases, V lost 6 bases, and 7 bases had no gene match. The CDR3 is made up of 14 amino acids. The CDR3 coding sequence is TGTGCCAGCAGCGTCCGACAGGGGAGTGAAAAACTGTTTTTT. Protein product: CASSVRQGSEKLFF.

The chain employs TRBV27 and TRBJ1-2; D is unresolved. The CDR3 runs 11 residues. V lost 11 bases, J lost 1 base, and 8 bases lay in between. CDR1 and CDR2 (germline): MNHEY, SMNVEV (reference sequence). This CDR3 is CAGPFNYGYTF. As DNA, the CDR3 is TGTGCCGGCCCCTTTAACTATGGCTACACCTTC.

This clone was counted once. The V gene is TRBV30, the J gene TRBJ1-2, with D possibly TRBD1 on 5 matching bases. Germline V gene lookup returns CDR1 GTSNPN and CDR2 SVGIG (reference sequence). This CDR3 comprises 12 residues. Trimming removed 4 bases from V and 13 bases from J, with 19 bases in between. The CDR3 nucleotides are TGTGCCTGGACTGCTTCGGGACCCCACTCCACCTTC. This translates into CAWTASGPHSTF.

This chain connects TRBV29-1 to TRBJ2-7; tentatively, D is TRBD1 or TRBD2 (5 bases each). Trimming took 2 bases from V and 3 from J, leaving 11 bases between them. The CDR3 length is 13 residues. Germline-derived CDR1 and CDR2 are SQVTM and ANQGSEA. The CDR3 DNA sequence: TGCAGCGTTGAAAAAGGGACCCACTACGAGCAGTACTTC. It translates to CSVEKGTHYEQYF.

The J gene is TRBJ1-2, the V gene TRBV5-1; TRBD1 is a possible D gene (6 bases). CDR3 length: 17 amino acids. In germline, CDR1 is SGHRS, CDR2 YFSETQ. V lost 0 bases to trimming and J lost 0 bases, with 15 bases between them. The CDR3 coding sequence is TGCGCCAGCAGCTTGGGACCCTACAGGGAAGCTAACTATGGCTACACCTTC. Its protein product is CASSLGPYREANYGYTF.

This clone was seen only a few times. CDR3 coding DNA: TGTGCCAGCAGCCCGGTACTAAAGAGGACACCCAATCAGCCCCAGCATTTT. Its protein product is CASSPVLKRTPNQPQHF. V and J are TRBV6-2 or TRBV6-3 and TRBJ1-5, with D possibly matching TRBD1 (5 bases). In germline, CDR1 is MNHEY, CDR2 SVGEGT. V was trimmed by 6 bases and J by 3 bases, leaving 21 bases between them. The CDR3 loop spans 17 amino acids.

This clone was seen just once. V is TRBV7-2 and J is TRBJ2-7; tentatively, D is TRBD1 or TRBD2 (5 bases each). CDR1 is SGHTA and CDR2 is FQGNSA in the germline V gene. This CDR3 is 13 amino acids long. Trimming cost V 1 base and J 5 bases, with 9 bases left between them. This chain's CDR3 is CASSLGSGHEQYF. CDR3 nucleotides: TGTGCCAGCAGCTTAGGATCGGGGCACGAGCAGTACTTC.

This clone was observed many times. The chain has TRBV7-2 and TRBJ1-5; D is perhaps TRBD1 (6 bases). CDR3 length equals 14 residues. Trimming removed 7 bases from V and 5 bases from J, with 15 bases in between. Germline V gives CDR1 SGHTA, CDR2 FQGNSA. This chain's CDR3 is CASKVQGGDQPQHF. In DNA form, the CDR3 reads TGTGCCAGCAAGGTACAGGGAGGCGATCAGCCCCAGCATTTT.

This chain connects TRBV7-3 to TRBJ2-5, with 9 bases that match TRBD2. There are 16 residues in the CDR3. V was clipped by 1 base and J by 5 bases; unmatched bases: 8. The germline gives CDR1 SGHTA, CDR2 FQGTGA. DNA for the CDR3: TGTGCCAGCAGCTTAAGGCCAGCGGGGGGTACGGAGACCCAGTACTTC. Translated, it gives CASSLRPAGGTETQYF. Together with reference TRBV7-3 and TRBJ2-5, the CDR3 gives the full variable domain: GAGVSQTPSNKVTEKGKYVELRCDPISGHTALYWYRQSLGQGPEFLIYFQGTGAADDSGLPNDRFFAVRPEGSVSTLKIQRTERGDSAVYLCASSLRPAGGTETQYFGPGTRLLVL.